The T cell receptor (beta chain) under discussion was sequenced for a study of immune cell composition in non-small cell lung cancer. Study results and limitations: Tumour-associated clones >0.5% occurred in 30% to 35% of adenocarcinomas, about three quarters of squamous. Top 10 clone scores and clonality were higher in squamous than adenocarcinoma.

Note on this clone: Its specificity is not known. The sample holds other DNA sequences that translate to the same CDR3.

Germline V gene lookup returns CDR1 MNHEY and CDR2 SVGAGI. V lost 0 bases and J 4 bases, leaving 10 bases between the germline ends. The CDR3 spans 14 residues. The repertoire was sequenced with immunoSEQ multiplex PCR; TCRdb's copy has only in-frame clones and lacks some. The table shows about 7,600 clones, with just under 80% occurring only once. V is TRBV6-5 and J is TRBJ2-7; possibly TRBD1 for D (8 bases). The sample comprised lung tumor tissue. This sequence was found in a human donor with non-small cell lung cancer. The CDR3 protein is CASSYSQGGYEQYF. The DNA for the CDR3 is TGTGCCAGCAGTTACTCACAGGGGGGGTACGAGCAGTACTTC.